The 30 T cell receptor beta chains presented below share a single source sample, sequenced in a study of T cells in women clearing cervical HPV infection. Data came from immunoSEQ multiplex PCR; TCRdb stores just in-frame clones and leaves some out. This specimen shows approximately 33,000 clones; the ten leading clones hold 8.4%. The sequenced sample consisted of blood buffy coat. These receptors came from a woman between 18 and 69 years old with a cervical HPV16 infection that either progressed to CIN3+ or cleared (not recorded which).

Turning to this clone: The observed sequence ends 3 residues before the CDR3 terminus, with the missing tail filled in from the germline J gene. V usage is TRBV7-3 and J usage is TRBJ2-3; tentatively, D is TRBD1 (5 bases). The CDR3 is 13 amino acids. Looked up from germline, CDR1 is SGHTA and CDR2 is FQGTGA. The CDR3 bases that were read are TGTGCCAGCAGCCTACAGGCTAATCAGCCG. Protein sequence: CASSLQANQP. The complete CDR3 sequence is CASSLQANQPQYF. The full variable domain, its missing parts supplied by reference TRBV7-3 and TRBJ2-3, is GAGVSQTPSNKVTEKGKYVELRCDPISGHTALYWYRQSLGQGPEFLIYFQGTGAADDSGLPNDRFFAVRPEGSVSTLKIQRTERGDSAVYLCASSLQANQPQYFGPGTRLTVL.

CDR3 residues: CSARPRGGSTDTQYF. CDR3 DNA, as far as it was read: TGCAGTGCTAGACCCCGGGGGGGAAGCACAGATACG. This chain uses TRBV20-1 with TRBJ2-3, with TRBD2 matching over 8 bases. The read falls 3 residues short of the CDR3 end, and the missing part is taken from the germline J gene. V dropped 2 bases and J dropped 0; count of bases not matched to a gene: 4. The CDR3 length is 15 residues. Germline V gene data show CDR1 as DFQATT and CDR2 as SNEGSKA (reference sequence).

Concerning this clone itself: The CDR3 end falls 3 residues outside the read, so it is completed with the germline J gene. The chain recombines TRBV18 with TRBJ2-7; D is possibly TRBD2 (5 bases). The CDR3 contains 16 residues. The V end lost 3 bases, the J end lost 5 bases, and 20 bases lay between the germline ends. The germline V gene encodes CDR1 KGHSH and CDR2 LQKENI. CDR3: CASSPSIGSAVDEQYF. The sequenced part of the CDR3 DNA is TGTGCCAGCTCACCTAGTATTGGTAGCGCAGTGGACGAG.

On this clone: The DNA ends 3 residues before the CDR3 does, and the rest of the CDR3 is filled in from the germline J gene. V is TRBV30 and J is TRBJ1-5, with a tentative D call TRBD1 (5 bases). The CDR3 loop spans 15 amino acids. V was pared by 3 bases and J by 3 bases, with 15 bases between. Per germline, CDR1 GTSNPN and CDR2 SVGIG (reference sequence). CDR3 sequence: CAWSAWGGPNQPQHF. The sequenced part of the CDR3 DNA is TGTGCCTGGAGCGCTTGGGGGGGTCCCAATCAGCCC.

As to this clone: Sequence at one end of the junction differs from germline and may be a read error. Read coverage stops 3 residues before the CDR3 terminus; the germline J gene supplies the remainder. The chain recombines TRBV5-1 with TRBJ2-7; TRBD2 matches at 7 bases. The CDR3 is 14 amino acids. Germline V gene sequence: CDR1 SGHRS, CDR2 YFSETQ. This CDR3 is CASRQAGSSYEQYF. CDR3 DNA (partial): TGCGCTAGCAGACAAGCGGGATCCTCCTACGAG.

Comments on this clone: The sequence runs out 3 residues before the end of the CDR3; the remainder is reconstructed from the germline J gene. The chain uses TRBV11-2 and TRBJ2-3; D might be TRBD1 (5 bases). Deletions cut 0 bases from V and 7 bases from J, with 11 bases between. The V gene's germline CDR1 is SGHAT and CDR2 FQNNGV. This CDR3 has 14 residues. Partial CDR3 DNA: TGTGCCAGCAGCTTAGATGGGGCGCAACATACG. Amino acids: CASSLDGAQHT. The CDR3 as a whole reads CASSLDGAQHTQYF.

In regard to this clone: The read terminates 3 residues before the CDR3 end, so the remaining end is supplied by the germline J gene. J is TRBJ1-2 and V is TRBV5-4, with D possibly TRBD1 on 6 matching bases. The length of the CDR3 is 14 residues. Germline CDR1 SGHNT, CDR2 YYREEE (reference sequence). The CDR3 sequence: CASSHPGGRETYTF. Partial CDR3 DNA: TGTGCCAGCAGCCATCCCGGGGGGCGGGAGACC.

Of note for this clone: Sequencing ends 3 residues short of the CDR3 end; the germline J gene provides the rest. The rearrangement joins TRBV11-2 to TRBJ1-4; no definite D call. The CDR3 consists of 13 residues. Per germline, CDR1 SGHAT and CDR2 FQNNGV. CDR3: CASSFSPNSPLFF. CDR3 DNA, as far as it was read: TGTGCCAGCAGCTTTAGTCCAAATTCACCA.

Remarks on this clone: The CDR3 end is not reached by the read, which stops 3 residues before it; the germline J gene fills it in. V usage is TRBV20-1 and J usage is TRBJ2-1; D call uncertain. Trimming removed 6 bases at V and 0 bases at J, with 15 bases between. The CDR3 covers 15 residues. Germline lookup yields CDR1 DFQATT and CDR2 SNEGSKA (reference sequence). The covered CDR3 bases are TGCAGTGCCCTTTCCTACGGGTCCTCCTACAATGAG. Protein product: CSALSYGSSYNE. Given in full, the CDR3 is CSALSYGSSYNEQFF.

Of note for this clone: The read ends 3 residues before the CDR3 terminus; that terminus is restored from the germline J gene. The chain is built from TRBV2 and TRBJ1-5, with 7 bases aligning to TRBD1. This CDR3 is built from 12 residues. V trimming: 7 bases; J trimming: 6 bases; junction bases outside the gene matches: 3. Germline V CDR1 and CDR2: SNHLY, FYNNEI. This CDR3 reads CASTTGTQPQHF. Partial CDR3 DNA: TGTGCCAGCACGACAGGGACTCAGCCC.

In regard to this clone: The missing CDR3 end, 3 residues past where the read stops, is filled in from the germline J gene. This sequence joins TRBV6-1 and TRBJ2-7; possibly TRBD2 for D (5 bases). CDR1 and CDR2 from the germline V gene are MNHNS and SASEGT. The CDR3 is 14 residues long. V lost 2 bases, J lost 1 base, and 9 bases lay in between. The sequenced CDR3 bases are TGTGCCAGCAGTGAATTGCGGGCATCCTACGAG. As protein: CASSELRASYE. The complete CDR3 protein is CASSELRASYEQYF.

As regards this clone: Sequencing ends 3 residues short of the CDR3 end; the germline J gene provides the rest. The chain employs TRBV19 and TRBJ1-5, with a tentative D call TRBD1 (5 bases). The CDR3 has 12 amino acids. Germline V gives CDR1 LNHDA, CDR2 SQIVND (reference sequence). The V gene lost 6 bases and the J gene lost 6 bases, with 9 bases spanning the gap. The sequenced part of the CDR3 DNA is TGTGCCAGTAGAGGAGGGGCTCAGCCC. It specifies CASRGGAQP. The entire CDR3 is CASRGGAQPQHF.

Notes on this clone: The read ends 3 residues before the CDR3 terminus; that terminus is restored from the germline J gene. The rearrangement links TRBV20-1 to TRBJ1-3, with a weak D call TRBD1 (6 bases). Germline CDR1 reads DFQATT; CDR2 reads SNEGSKA (reference sequence). Trimming took 4 bases from V and 8 from J, leaving 21 bases between them. This CDR3 region has 15 residues. This CDR3 is CSAIPPRQGSYTIYF. CDR3 bases read: TGCAGTGCTATCCCCCCCCGGCAGGGGAGTTACACC.

Regarding this clone: Sequencing ends 3 residues short of the CDR3 end; the germline J gene provides the rest. This chain joins TRBV2 and TRBJ2-7; 11 bases are shared with TRBD1. Germline CDR1 is SNHLY and CDR2 is FYNNEI. The CDR3 totals 15 residues. J was trimmed by 5 bases and V by 8 bases; bases with no gene match: 11. CDR3 in amino acids: CASPKPGQGEDEQYF. The CDR3 bases that were read are TGTGCCAGCCCAAAGCCGGGACAGGGGGAGGACGAG.

Of note for this clone: Sequencing ends 3 residues short of the CDR3 end; the germline J gene provides the rest. The chain carries TRBV7-9 and TRBJ2-7, with a weak D call TRBD1 (5 bases). The CDR3 runs to 13 residues. Trimming shortened V by 0 bases and J by 6 bases, and 9 bases separated the two germline ends. The germline V gene has CDR1 SEHNR and CDR2 FQNEAQ (reference sequence). CDR3: CASSLAQGSEQYF. The covered CDR3 bases are TGTGCCAGCAGCTTAGCGCAGGGCAGCGAG.

As concerns this clone: The missing CDR3 end, 3 residues past where the read stops, is filled in from the germline J gene. V and J are TRBV4-1 and TRBJ2-6; tentatively, D is TRBD2 (5 bases). The CDR3 runs to 17 residues. Trimming stripped 3 bases from V and 0 bases from J, with 12 bases between. The germline V gene has CDR1 MGHRA and CDR2 YSYEKL. CDR3 amino acids: CASSHPGVYSGANVLTF. The sequenced part of the CDR3 DNA is TGCGCCAGCAGCCATCCCGGGGTCTACTCTGGGGCCAACGTC.

The covered CDR3 bases are TGTGCCAGTAGTGCTACTAGCGCCTATAGCTCCTACGAG. Amino acid sequence: CASSATSAYSSYE. From start to end, the CDR3 is CASSATSAYSSYEQYF. The chain combines TRBV19 with TRBJ2-7; 7 nucleotides agree with TRBD2. The read gets to within 3 residues of the CDR3 end, and the germline J gene fills in the rest. The CDR3 totals 16 residues. After removal of 5 bases from V and 0 bases from J, the junction contained 10 bases not matched to a gene. Per germline, CDR1 LNHDA and CDR2 SQIVND (reference sequence).

As regards this clone: A junction end diverges from the germline sequence, so it may reflect a read error. The CDR3 is cut off 3 residues early in the read; its end comes from the germline J gene. The sample contains more than one DNA sequence encoding this CDR3. The gene calls are TRBV5-6 and TRBJ1-3; 7 bases are shared with TRBD1. Looked up from germline, CDR1 is SGHDT and CDR2 is YYEEEE. The CDR3 has 15 residues. CDR3 bases read: TGTGCCAGCAGCTCCTACAGGGGAGCTGGAAACACA. Translated: CASSSYRGAGNT. The entire CDR3 protein is CASSSYRGAGNTIYF.

Notes on this clone: The read gets to within 3 residues of the CDR3 end, and the germline J gene fills in the rest. This rearrangement joins TRBV20-1 to TRBJ2-7; 12 bases are shared with TRBD2. Germline V lookup: CDR1 DFQATT, CDR2 SNEGSKA (reference sequence). Trimming cost V 5 bases and J 3 bases; bases outside gene matches: 5. The length of the CDR3 is 14 residues. Incomplete CDR3 DNA: TGCAGTGCTCTGCGGACTAGCGGGAACTACGAG. Protein sequence: CSALRTSGNYE. The whole CDR3 sequence is CSALRTSGNYEQYF.

Turning to this clone: The read stops 3 residues short of the end of the CDR3; the missing end is completed from the germline J gene. The chain is built from TRBV11-2 and TRBJ2-5; D is uncertain. The V end was cut by 3 bases, the J end by 5 bases, with 4 bases between. This CDR3 is built from 11 residues. Germline V gene sequence: CDR1 SGHAT, CDR2 FQNNGV. The CDR3 bases that were read are TGTGCCAGCAGCTTCTATGAGACC. It specifies CASSFYET. In full, the CDR3 is CASSFYETQYF.

CDR3 DNA (partial): TGTGCCAGTAGTATAGCCGACAGGGGCGAG. Its protein is CASSIADRGE. From start to end, the CDR3 is CASSIADRGEQYF. The J gene is TRBJ2-7, the V gene TRBV19; 8 bases line up with TRBD1. The missing CDR3 end, 3 residues past where the read stops, is filled in from the germline J gene. The length of the CDR3 is 13 residues. Germline-derived CDR1 and CDR2 are LNHDA and SQIVND (reference sequence). Trimming removed 1 base from V and 6 bases from J; junction bases left unmatched: 2.

Regarding this clone: The read terminates 3 residues before the CDR3 end, so the remaining end is supplied by the germline J gene. This chain links TRBV2 with TRBJ1-5; TRBD1 matches 10 bases. With 6 bases clipped from V and 9 bases from J, the junction kept 8 bases outside the gene matches. This CDR3 region has 14 residues. Germline CDR1 and CDR2: SNHLY and FYNNEI. This CDR3 reads CASSGQGGESPQHF. The sequenced CDR3 bases are TGTGCCAGCAGCGGACAGGGGGGAGAGTCGCCC. The complete variable domain, with remaining parts taken from reference TRBV2 and TRBJ1-5, reads EPEVTQTPSHQVTQMGQEVILRCVPISNHLYFYWYRQILGQKVEFLVSFYNNEISEKSEIFDDQFSVERPDGSNFTLKIRSTKLEDSAMYFCASSGQGGESPQHFGDGTRLSIL.

Comment on this clone: The read ends 3 residues before the CDR3 terminus; that terminus is restored from the germline J gene. This chain uses TRBV7-3 with TRBJ1-2; 7 nucleotides align to TRBD1. This CDR3 region has 15 residues. The germline gives CDR1 SGHTA, CDR2 FQGTGA. CDR3 DNA, as far as it was read: TGTGCCAGCAGCCCACAGACAGGGTCCTCCTACGAC. It is translated as CASSPQTGSSYD. In full, the CDR3 is CASSPQTGSSYDYTF.

Of note for this clone: The read ends 3 residues before the CDR3 terminus; that terminus is restored from the germline J gene. The chain recombines TRBV7-9 with TRBJ1-2; D ambiguous. This CDR3 is built from 12 residues. Germline V lookup: CDR1 SEHNR, CDR2 FQNEAQ (reference sequence). The sequenced part of the CDR3 DNA is TGTGCCAGCAGCCTAGGGCACTACGAC. Its translation: CASSLGHYD. In full, the CDR3 is CASSLGHYDYTF.

Points on this clone: The CDR3 goes on 3 residues after the read ends, and that part is filled in from the germline J gene. This chain connects TRBV7-2 to TRBJ2-1; D ambiguous. Germline CDR1 and CDR2: SGHTA and FQGNSA. The V and J ends lost 3 bases and 7 bases respectively, with 10 bases between them. This CDR3 contains 13 residues. Here the CDR3 reads CASSFGPPNEQFF. CDR3 DNA (partial): TGTGCCAGCAGCTTTGGGCCACCGAATGAG.

Points on this clone: The read ends 3 residues before the CDR3 terminus; that terminus is restored from the germline J gene. The chain combines TRBV2 with TRBJ1-5; a weak D match, TRBD1 (5 bases). Trimming shortened V by 5 bases and J by 0 bases, and 11 bases separated the two germline ends. Germline V gene lookup returns CDR1 SNHLY and CDR2 FYNNEI. This CDR3 contains 15 residues. The covered CDR3 bases are TGTGCCAGCAGTAGGACACAGTATAGCAATCAGCCC. Amino acids: CASSRTQYSNQP. The entire CDR3 is CASSRTQYSNQPQHF.

To note about this clone: The read finishes 3 residues shy of the CDR3 end, and the germline J gene is used to complete it. The rearrangement uses TRBV7-3 and TRBJ1-2; D is unresolved. CDR3 length equals 15 residues. Germline V gene lookup returns CDR1 SGHTA and CDR2 FQGTGA. Incomplete CDR3 DNA: TGTGCCAGCAGCCCTGGTGGCGGGATTTACAATGAC. Translation: CASSPGGGIYND. From start to end, the CDR3 is CASSPGGGIYNDYTF.

As for this clone: The CDR3 end falls 3 residues outside the read, so it is completed with the germline J gene. The chain joins TRBV20-1 to TRBJ1-2; 7 bases match TRBD1. The CDR3 is 14 amino acids. Looked up from germline, CDR1 is DFQATT and CDR2 is SNEGSKA (reference sequence). With V trimmed by 4 bases and J by 2 bases, 7 bases remained unmatched. The sequenced part of the CDR3 DNA is TGCAGTGCTAACCGGGGACAGCGAAACTATGGC. This translates into CSANRGQRNYG. The CDR3, in full, reads CSANRGQRNYGYTF.

Worth noting for this clone: Read sequence stops 3 residues before the CDR3 end, and the germline J gene provides the missing end. The chain uses TRBV5-1 and TRBJ1-4; 7 bases line up with TRBD1. The trim removed 0 bases at V and 7 bases at J, leaving 9 bases unmatched. Germline lookup yields CDR1 SGHRS and CDR2 YFSETQ. This CDR3 comprises 16 residues. The CDR3 protein is CASSLADRSGGEKLFF. The sequenced CDR3 bases are TGCGCCAGCAGCTTGGCGGACAGGTCGGGCGGTGAAAAA.

Concerning this clone itself: Read coverage stops 3 residues before the CDR3 terminus; the germline J gene supplies the remainder. The chain joins TRBV5-1 to TRBJ1-1; no definite D call. This CDR3 region has 13 residues. Trimming removed 3 bases from V and 1 base from J, with 7 bases in between. The germline gives CDR1 SGHRS, CDR2 YFSETQ. CDR3: CASSSRGNTEAFF. The CDR3 bases that were read are TGCGCCAGCAGCTCCCGGGGGAACACTGAA.